Listed here are 18 T cell receptor beta chains from one sample, sequenced in a study of blood T cells in healthy people across ages. Then a second PCR, running about 6 to 12 cycles, was carried out with a sample-barcoded 5' primer and a J-beta primer mix. TCRdb reprocessed the 5' RACE reads with MiXCR, giving one entry per CDR3 protein. The sample has approximately 1.5 million distinct CDR3 sequences; approximately 32% are singletons. Sequencing input: blood. The origin of the receptors is a woman aged 25 to 39 in good health.

V gene TRBV20-1 combines with J gene TRBJ2-7, with D uncertain. The CDR3 has 11 amino acids. Trimming shortened V by 0 bases and J by 6 bases, and 6 bases separated the two germline ends. Looked up from germline, CDR1 is DFQATT and CDR2 is SNEGSKA (reference sequence). The DNA of the CDR3 is TGCAGTGCTAGAGATGTTGCCGAGCAGTACTTC. It codes for CSARDVAEQYF.

This chain links TRBV6-2 or TRBV6-3 with TRBJ1-2, with 8 positions matching TRBD1. Germline loops: CDR1 MNHEY, CDR2 SVGEGT. V was clipped by 3 bases and J by 7 bases; unmatched bases: 4. There are 13 residues in the CDR3. Here the CDR3 reads CASSYWDRTGYTF. For the CDR3, the DNA is TGTGCCAGCAGTTATTGGGACAGGACTGGCTACACCTTC.

The chain carries TRBV10-1 and TRBJ1-1; tentative D call: TRBD1 (5 bases). Germline lookup yields CDR1 WNHNN and CDR2 SYGVQD (reference sequence). Trimming took off 3 bases at V and 6 bases at J, with 11 bases between the two ends. The CDR3 is made up of 13 amino acids. The CDR3, as DNA: TGCGCCAGCAGTGAAAACATCAGGGCTGAAGCTTTCTTT. Protein sequence: CASSENIRAEAFF.

This clonotype was found a few times. The chain has TRBV20-1 and TRBJ2-3; D may be TRBD2 (6 bases). The germline CDR1 and CDR2 sequences are DFQATT and SNEGSKA (reference sequence). V shed 6 bases and J shed 4 bases, with 17 bases lying between them. The CDR3 extends over 14 amino acids. CDR3 in DNA: TGCAGTGCCCGCGGGACTCTCCCTCCAGATACGCAGTATTTT. This encodes CSARGTLPPDTQYF.

A few counts support this clonotype. J is TRBJ2-1 and V is TRBV6-2 or TRBV6-3; 11 positions agree with TRBD2. The ends lost 2 bases at V and 3 bases at J; junction bases unmatched: 3. This CDR3 is 16 amino acids long. Germline loops: CDR1 MNHEY, CDR2 SVGEGT. CDR3 region: CASSYQLAGVYNEQFF. The CDR3 nucleotides are TGTGCCAGCAGTTACCAACTAGCGGGAGTCTACAATGAGCAGTTCTTC.

This clonotype is deemed medium-sized. This sequence joins TRBV29-1 and TRBJ2-1; D might be TRBD2 (8 bases). With 5 bases removed from V and 6 bases from J, the gap between germline ends came to 20 bases. The CDR3 extends over 15 amino acids. Germline V gene sequence: CDR1 SQVTM, CDR2 ANQGSEA. The CDR3 nucleotides are TGCAGCGTTCGACAGGGTAGGACTAGCTTCAATGAGCAGTTCTTC. Its protein product is CSVRQGRTSFNEQFF.

The sample holds a few counts of this clonotype. The chain combines TRBV6-1 with TRBJ2-3; no firm D call. Germline V lookup: CDR1 MNHNS, CDR2 SASEGT. The CDR3 is made up of 13 amino acids. V was clipped by 8 bases and J by 4 bases, with 13 bases between them. The CDR3 bases are TGTGCCAGCGGTAGGCAAAGGGCAGATACGCAGTATTTT. This gives the protein CASGRQRADTQYF.

About this clonotype itself: Relative to the germline gene, one junction end is altered; a read error may explain this. V and J are TRBV4-1 and TRBJ2-4, with D tentatively TRBD2 (5 bases). The DNA end is more similar to TRBJ2-7, so the J call may be wrong. The CDR3 loop spans 14 amino acids. Germline V CDR1 and CDR2: MGHRA, YSYEKL. The CDR3 here is CVSSQEGIGYEQYF. DNA of the CDR3: TGCGTCAGCAGCCAAGAGGGCATTGGCTACGAGCAGTACTTC.

This clonotype was found a few times. The rearrangement uses TRBV3-1 and TRBJ1-5; D uncertain. The germline V and J ends were trimmed by 0 bases and 0 bases, with 3 bases remaining between them. CDR3 size: 14 residues. Germline V gives CDR1 LGHDT, CDR2 YNNKEL (reference sequence). CDR3: CASSQDLSNQPQHF. CDR3 nucleotide sequence: TGTGCCAGCAGCCAAGATCTTAGCAATCAGCCCCAGCATTTT.

There are a few counts of this clonotype. The chain is built from TRBV20-1 and TRBJ2-7; TRBD1 agrees at 8 bases. The CDR3 totals 14 residues. Germline CDR1 DFQATT, CDR2 SNEGSKA (reference sequence). V trimming: 4 bases; J trimming: 3 bases; junction bases outside the gene matches: 8. Here the CDR3 reads CSATPLGQGYEQYF. The DNA for the CDR3 is TGCAGTGCTACCCCCCTAGGACAGGGCTACGAGCAGTACTTC.

This clonotype was seen repeatedly, ten times or more. The chain joins TRBV20-1 to TRBJ2-1; D gene ambiguous. V lost 4 bases and J lost 0, with 13 bases in between. Germline CDR1 reads DFQATT; CDR2 reads SNEGSKA (reference sequence). This CDR3 spans 15 amino acids. The CDR3 region is CSAKPRRSSYNEQFF. The CDR3 nucleotides read TGCAGTGCTAAACCCCGCAGGAGCTCCTACAATGAGCAGTTCTTC.

The J gene is TRBJ2-7, the V gene TRBV7-3, with 12 bases that match TRBD2. The J segment lost 7 bases and the V segment lost 5 bases, leaving 6 bases of the junction unmatched. Germline values: CDR1 SGHTA, CDR2 FQGTGA. This CDR3 has 14 residues. The CDR3 DNA reads as TGTGCCAGCAGCCCGACTAGCGGGAGAGGTGAGCAGTACTTC. The encoded protein is CASSPTSGRGEQYF.

The sample holds a few counts of this clonotype. The rearrangement joins TRBV10-3 to TRBJ2-3; TRBD2 might be the D (6 bases). This CDR3 has 13 amino acids. Trimming pared 11 bases from V and 2 bases from J, leaving 14 bases between. CDR1 and CDR2 from the germline V gene are ENHRY and SYGVKD. The CDR3 here is CAGRGGDTDTQYF. The CDR3 DNA sequence: TGTGCCGGACGGGGCGGGGACACAGATACGCAGTATTTT.

This clonotype has only a few counts. This sequence joins TRBV7-2 and TRBJ1-2; TRBD1 agrees at 7 bases. Trimming at V came to 6 bases and at J to 7 bases, leaving 8 bases not matched to a gene. In germline, CDR1 is SGHTA, CDR2 FQGNSA. This CDR3 comprises 13 residues. The CDR3 loop is CASSPKGAGGYTF. DNA for the CDR3: TGTGCCAGCAGTCCCAAGGGGGCGGGTGGCTACACCTTC. Together with reference TRBV7-2 and TRBJ1-2, the CDR3 gives the full variable domain: GAGVSQSPSNKVTEKGKDVELRCDPISGHTALYWYRQSLGQGLEFLIYFQGNSAPDKSGLPSDRFSAERTGGSVSTLTIQRTQQEDSAVYLCASSPKGAGGYTFGSGTRLTVV.

This chain uses TRBV7-2 with TRBJ2-1, with D tentatively TRBD2 (5 bases). V was shortened by 3 bases and J by 6 bases, with 18 bases between the two germline ends. Per the germline V gene, CDR1 is SGHTA and CDR2 is FQGNSA. The CDR3 has 16 residues. The CDR3 is CASSFSLGEFPNEQFF. The DNA of the CDR3 is TGTGCCAGCAGCTTTAGTCTCGGGGAGTTTCCCAATGAGCAGTTCTTC.

V and J are TRBV6-1 and TRBJ2-3; TRBD1 aligns across 7 bases. Germline V gene lookup returns CDR1 MNHNS and CDR2 SASEGT. The CDR3 length is 14 residues. V trimming: 4 bases; J trimming: 2 bases; junction bases outside the gene matches: 3. The DNA for the CDR3 is TGTGCCAGCAGTGCGACAGGGTACACAGATACGCAGTATTTT. Translating gives CASSATGYTDTQYF.

The chain uses TRBV6-5 and TRBJ2-1, with D perhaps given as TRBD1 or TRBD2 (7 bases each). The CDR3 runs 15 residues. V was shortened by 2 bases and J by 7 bases, with 15 bases between the two germline ends. The germline V gene has CDR1 MNHEY and CDR2 SVGAGI. Here the CDR3 DNA reads TGTGCCAGCAGTTACGCCCAGGGGGGGGGGAATGAGCAGTTCTTC. Its translation is CASSYAQGGGNEQFF.

This clonotype was recorded many times. J is TRBJ2-3 and V is TRBV29-1; no clear D. In germline, CDR1 is SQVTM, CDR2 ANQGSEA. The CDR3 has 12 amino acids. With 4 bases removed from V and 6 bases from J, the gap between germline ends came to 11 bases. Here the CDR3 reads CSVAEGKDTQYF. The CDR3, as DNA: TGCAGCGTTGCTGAAGGGAAGGATACGCAGTATTTT.